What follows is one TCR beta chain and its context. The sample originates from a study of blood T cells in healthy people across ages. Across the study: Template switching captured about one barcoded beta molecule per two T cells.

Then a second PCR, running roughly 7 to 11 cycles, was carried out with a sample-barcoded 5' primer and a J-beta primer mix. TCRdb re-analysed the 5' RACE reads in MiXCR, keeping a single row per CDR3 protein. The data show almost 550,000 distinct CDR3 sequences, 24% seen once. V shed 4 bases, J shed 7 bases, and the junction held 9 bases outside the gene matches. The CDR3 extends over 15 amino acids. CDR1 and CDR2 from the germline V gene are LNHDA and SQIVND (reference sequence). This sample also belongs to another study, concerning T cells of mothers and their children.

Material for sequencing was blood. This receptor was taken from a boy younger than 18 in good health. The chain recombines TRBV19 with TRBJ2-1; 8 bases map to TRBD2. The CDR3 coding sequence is TGTGCCAGTAGTACGGCGGGGGGAGTAGCAAATGAGCAGTTCTTC. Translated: CASSTAGGVANEQFF.